This T cell receptor (beta chain) derives from a study of T cells in Graves' hyperthyroidism and ophthalmopathy. Template material for amplifying TCR beta CDR3 regions consisted of RNA transcripts. TCR CDR3 regions were first amplified by RT-PCR with HTBI primers. TCRdb recomputed calls from the multiplex PCR reads with MiXCR, one row per CDR3 protein. The sample holds about 500,000 distinct CDR3 sequences, 40% to 50% seen once. Germline V gene lookup returns CDR1 DFQATT and CDR2 SNEGSKA (reference sequence). The CDR3 has 12 residues. Broader study findings: Using 13 V-J features, a model discriminated ophthalmopathy from stable hyperthyroidism. Appearing also in blood were most of the thyroid clonotypes expanded above 0.001.

On this clonotype: What it recognizes is unknown. With a much larger clone just one base away, this may be a read error.

The source material was peripheral blood or thyroid tissue (not recorded which). The sequence derives from an adult woman with Graves' disease, either hyperthyroidism or ophthalmopathy (not recorded which). The chain is built from TRBV20-1 and TRBJ1-1; maybe TRBD1 (5 bases). CDR3 in DNA: TGCAGTGCCCCACAGGATTACACTGGAGCTTTCTTT. Translation: CSAPQDYTGAFF.